The clone carrying this T cell receptor beta chain was seen at least ten times. What it binds is unknown. This CDR3 contains 13 residues. Trimming pared 3 bases from V and 9 bases from J, leaving 15 bases between. Germline assignment: CDR1 DFQATT and CDR2 SNEGSKA (reference sequence). These data come from a study of glioma-infiltrating T cells. Study-wide results and caveats: CDR3 overlap between tissue and blood was very small. Non-neoplastic patients had below-expected tissue-blood divergence, while all gliomas exceeded expectation.

Using RNA template, CDR3s of TCR alpha and beta were amplified with iRepertoire arm-PCR. Tissue mRNA or PBMC total RNA, 100-400 ng, went into one-step reverse transcription and amplification. TCRdb passed the multiplex PCR reads through MiXCR, listing each CDR3 protein once. The table lists some 180,000 distinct CDR3 sequences, more than 25% of them singletons. Sequencing input: glioma tissue, nonneoplastic brain tissue, or PBMCs (not recorded which). The sequence was collected from a human donor with low-grade glioma or glioblastoma, undergoing nonglioma brain surgery, or in good health (not recorded which). J is TRBJ2-1 and V is TRBV20-1; D possibly corresponds to TRBD2 (6 bases). The CDR3 here is CSASGSKFGEQFF. The CDR3 region has the DNA TGCAGTGCTAGCGGGAGTAAGTTTGGTGAGCAGTTCTTC.